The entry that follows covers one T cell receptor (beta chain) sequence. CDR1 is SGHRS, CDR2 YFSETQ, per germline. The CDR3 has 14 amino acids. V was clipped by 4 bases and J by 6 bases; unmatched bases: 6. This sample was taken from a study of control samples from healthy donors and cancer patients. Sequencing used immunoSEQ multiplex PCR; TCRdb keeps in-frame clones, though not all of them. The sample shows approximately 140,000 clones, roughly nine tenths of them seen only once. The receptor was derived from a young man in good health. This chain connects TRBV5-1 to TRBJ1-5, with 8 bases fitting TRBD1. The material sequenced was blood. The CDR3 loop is CASSPGQGSQPQHF. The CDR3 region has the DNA TGCGCCAGCAGCCCAGGACAGGGATCTCAGCCCCAGCATTTT. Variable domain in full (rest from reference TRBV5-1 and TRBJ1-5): KAGVTQTPRYLIKTRGQQVTLSCSPISGHRSVSWYQQTPGQGLQFLFEYFSETQRNKGNFPGRFSGRQFSNSRSEMNVSTLELGDSALYLCASSPGQGSQPQHFGDGTRLSIL.